The subject of this entry is one TCR beta chain. This entry comes from a study of blood T cell repertoires in COVID-19. Residents of under 25 US areas, aged about 18 to 95 years, made up the participants. Symptom resolution, clearance, or two negative PCRs marked donors in Cohort 3 as recovered. Per the original data handling: Reference gene primer amplification gave estimated nucleated cell counts. Here immunoSEQ multiplex PCR was the method, and the copy in TCRdb shows in-frame clones only, minus some. V and J calls and clone size are as listed in that table; D and trimming were resolved from the DNA. The sample has a few hundred thousand clones, about 85% seen once. Sequences were obtained from PBMCs or T cells enriched from blood (not recorded which). The receptor was isolated from a woman under 40 who had recovered from COVID-19.

The CDR3, as DNA: TGTGCCAGCAGTGAAGCCCGAGGCACTCCACCCCAGCATTTT. Translating gives CASSEARGTPPQHF. This chain uses TRBV2 with TRBJ1-5; D not certain. This CDR3 comprises 14 residues. Germline-derived CDR1 and CDR2 are SNHLY and FYNNEI. V was pared by 0 bases and J by 10 bases, with 13 bases between. Complete variable domain (other parts from reference TRBV2 and TRBJ1-5): EPEVTQTPSHQVTQMGQEVILRCVPISNHLYFYWYRQILGQKVEFLVSFYNNEISEKSEIFDDQFSVERPDGSNFTLKIRSTKLEDSAMYFCASSEARGTPPQHFGDGTRLSIL.